The T cell receptor beta chain described here comes from a study of blood T cells in healthy people across ages. Study-wide results and caveats: Relative to aged donors, long-lived donors carried more naive CD4+ cells and displayed higher diversity.

Germline CDR1 and CDR2: LNHDA and SQIVND (reference sequence). The CDR3 runs 13 residues. V lost 5 bases and J lost 2, with 10 bases in between. Samples had at least 6 million PBMCs isolated from them. The use of a sample-barcoded 5' primer and a J-beta primer mix characterized a second PCR of roughly 6 to 11 cycles. Via MiXCR, TCRdb re-called the 5' RACE reads, giving one row per CDR3 protein. The sample yields hundreds of thousands of distinct CDR3 sequences, roughly 50% seen once. Remarks on this clonotype: Its antigen is currently unknown.

Sequencing was carried out using blood. The TCR originated in a man younger than 45 in good health. The chain has TRBV19 and TRBJ2-7; no clear D gene. The CDR3 loop reads CASSAQVAYEQYF. In DNA, the CDR3 is TGTGCCAGTAGTGCTCAAGTGGCCTACGAGCAGTACTTC.